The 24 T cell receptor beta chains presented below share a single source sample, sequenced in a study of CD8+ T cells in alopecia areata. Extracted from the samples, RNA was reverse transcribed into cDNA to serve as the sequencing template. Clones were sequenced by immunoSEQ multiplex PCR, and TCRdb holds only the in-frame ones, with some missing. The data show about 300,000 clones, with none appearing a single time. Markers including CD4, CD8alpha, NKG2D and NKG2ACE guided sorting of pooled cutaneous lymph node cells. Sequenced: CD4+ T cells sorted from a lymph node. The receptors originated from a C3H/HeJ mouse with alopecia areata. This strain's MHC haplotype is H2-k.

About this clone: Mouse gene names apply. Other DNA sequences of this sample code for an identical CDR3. CDR3 sequence reads: CAWSPPGGYAEQFF. CDR3 bases read: TGTGCCTGGAGTCCTCCAGGGGGCTATGCT. The chain links TRBV31 to TRBJ2-1; TRBD1 agrees at 7 bases. The CDR3 extends 4 residues past the end of the read, so its final part is completed from the germline J gene. This CDR3 region has 14 residues. Germline values: CDR1 GKSSPN, CDR2 SITVG. Trimming took 1 base from V and 3 from J; bases not matched to a gene: 3. The entire variable domain, with the rest obtained from reference TRBV31 and TRBJ2-1, is as follows: AQTIHQWPVAEIKAVGSPLSLGCTIKGKSSPNLYWYWQATGGTLQQLFYSITVGQVESVVQLNLSASRPKDDQFILSTEKLLLSHSGFYLCAWSPPGGYAEQFFGPGTRLTVL.

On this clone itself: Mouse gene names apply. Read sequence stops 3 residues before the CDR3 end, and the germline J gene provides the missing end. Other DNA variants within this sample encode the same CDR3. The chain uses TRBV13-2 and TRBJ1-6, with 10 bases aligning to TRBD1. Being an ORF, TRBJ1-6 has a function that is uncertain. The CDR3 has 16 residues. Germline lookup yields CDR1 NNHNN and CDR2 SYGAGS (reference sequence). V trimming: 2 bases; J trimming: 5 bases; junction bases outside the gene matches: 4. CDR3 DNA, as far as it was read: TGTGCCAGCGGTGACTCGGGACAGGGGAATAATTCGCCC. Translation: CASGDSGQGNNSP. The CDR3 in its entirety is CASGDSGQGNNSPLYF.

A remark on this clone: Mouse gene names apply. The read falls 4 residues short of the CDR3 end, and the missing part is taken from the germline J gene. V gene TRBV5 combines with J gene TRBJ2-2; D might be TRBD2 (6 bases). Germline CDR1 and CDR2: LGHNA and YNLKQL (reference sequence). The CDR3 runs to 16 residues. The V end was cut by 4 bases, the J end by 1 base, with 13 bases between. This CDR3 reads CASSPHWALNTGQLYF. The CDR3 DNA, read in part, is TGTGCCAGCAGCCCACACTGGGCCTTAAACACCGGG.

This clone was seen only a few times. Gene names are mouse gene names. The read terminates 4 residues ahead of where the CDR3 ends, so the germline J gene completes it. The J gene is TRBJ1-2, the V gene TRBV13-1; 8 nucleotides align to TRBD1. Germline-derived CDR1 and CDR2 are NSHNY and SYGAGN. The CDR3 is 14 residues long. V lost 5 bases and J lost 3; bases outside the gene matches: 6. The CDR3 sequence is CASSLDRVHSDYTF. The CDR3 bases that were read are TGTGCCAGCAGCCTGGACAGGGTGCACTCC.

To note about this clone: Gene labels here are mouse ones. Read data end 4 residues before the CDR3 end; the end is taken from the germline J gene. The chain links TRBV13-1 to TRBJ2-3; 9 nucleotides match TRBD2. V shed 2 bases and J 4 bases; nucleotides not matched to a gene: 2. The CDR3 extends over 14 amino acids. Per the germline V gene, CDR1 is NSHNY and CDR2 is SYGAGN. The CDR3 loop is CASSDDWGPETLYF. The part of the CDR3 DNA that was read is TGTGCCAGCAGTGACGACTGGGGGCCAGAA.

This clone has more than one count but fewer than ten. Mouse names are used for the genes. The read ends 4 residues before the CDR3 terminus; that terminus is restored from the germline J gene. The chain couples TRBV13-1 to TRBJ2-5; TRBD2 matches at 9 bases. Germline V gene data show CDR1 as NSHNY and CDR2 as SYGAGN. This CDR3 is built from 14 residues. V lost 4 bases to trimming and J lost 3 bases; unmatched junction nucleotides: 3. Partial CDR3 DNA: TGTGCCAGCAGTCCGGGACTGGGTCAAGAC. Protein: CASSPGLGQD. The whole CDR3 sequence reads CASSPGLGQDTQYF.

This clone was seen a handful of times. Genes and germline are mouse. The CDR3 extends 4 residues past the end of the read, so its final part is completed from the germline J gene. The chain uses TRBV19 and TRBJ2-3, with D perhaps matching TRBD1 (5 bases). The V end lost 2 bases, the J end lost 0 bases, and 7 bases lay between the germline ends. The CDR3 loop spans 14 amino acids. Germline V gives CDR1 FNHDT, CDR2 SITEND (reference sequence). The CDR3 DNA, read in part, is TGTGCCAGCAGTATTGGACACAGTGCAGAA. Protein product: CASSIGHSAE. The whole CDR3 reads CASSIGHSAETLYF.

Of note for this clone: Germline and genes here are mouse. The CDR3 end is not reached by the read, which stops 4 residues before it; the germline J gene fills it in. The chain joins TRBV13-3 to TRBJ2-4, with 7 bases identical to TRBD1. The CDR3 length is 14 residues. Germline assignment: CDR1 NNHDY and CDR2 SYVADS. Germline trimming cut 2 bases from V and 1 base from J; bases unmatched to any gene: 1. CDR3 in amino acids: CASSDDRGQNTLYF. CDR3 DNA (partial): TGTGCCAGCAGTGACGACAGGGGTCAAAAC.

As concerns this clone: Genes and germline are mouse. The sequenced part of the CDR3 DNA is TGTGCCAGCGGTGATGCAGGGACACTCTATGCT. As protein: CASGDAGTLYA. The full-length CDR3 reads as CASGDAGTLYAEQFF. V gene TRBV13-2 combines with J gene TRBJ2-1; D is perhaps TRBD1 (6 bases). The read terminates 4 residues before the CDR3 end, so the remaining end is supplied by the germline J gene. Trimming removed 0 bases at V and 3 bases at J, with 10 bases between. This CDR3 spans 15 amino acids. From germline, CDR1 is NNHNN and CDR2 SYGAGS (reference sequence).

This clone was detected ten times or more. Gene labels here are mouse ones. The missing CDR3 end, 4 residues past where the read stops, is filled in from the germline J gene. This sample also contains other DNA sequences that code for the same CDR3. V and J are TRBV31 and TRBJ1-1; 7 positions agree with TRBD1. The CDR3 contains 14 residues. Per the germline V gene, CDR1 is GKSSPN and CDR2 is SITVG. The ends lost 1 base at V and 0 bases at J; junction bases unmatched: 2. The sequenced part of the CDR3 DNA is TGTGCCTGGAGTCCCGGGACAGCAAACACA. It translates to CAWSPGTANT. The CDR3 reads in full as CAWSPGTANTEVFF.

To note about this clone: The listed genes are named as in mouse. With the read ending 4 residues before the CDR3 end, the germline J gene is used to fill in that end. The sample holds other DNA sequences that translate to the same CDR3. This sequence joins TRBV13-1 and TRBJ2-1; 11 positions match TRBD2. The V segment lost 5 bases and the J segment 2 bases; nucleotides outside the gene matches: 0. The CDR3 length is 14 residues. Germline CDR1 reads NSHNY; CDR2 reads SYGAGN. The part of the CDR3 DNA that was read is TGTGCCAGCAGGGGACTGGGGGACTATGCT. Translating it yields CASRGLGDYA. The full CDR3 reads CASRGLGDYAEQFF.

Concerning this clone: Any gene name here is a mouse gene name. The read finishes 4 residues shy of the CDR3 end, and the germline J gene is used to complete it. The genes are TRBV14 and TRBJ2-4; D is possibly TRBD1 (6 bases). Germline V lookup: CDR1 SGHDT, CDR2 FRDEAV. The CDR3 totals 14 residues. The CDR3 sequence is CASRARTEKNTLYF. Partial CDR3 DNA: TGTGCCAGCAGGGCCAGGACAGAAAAAAAC.

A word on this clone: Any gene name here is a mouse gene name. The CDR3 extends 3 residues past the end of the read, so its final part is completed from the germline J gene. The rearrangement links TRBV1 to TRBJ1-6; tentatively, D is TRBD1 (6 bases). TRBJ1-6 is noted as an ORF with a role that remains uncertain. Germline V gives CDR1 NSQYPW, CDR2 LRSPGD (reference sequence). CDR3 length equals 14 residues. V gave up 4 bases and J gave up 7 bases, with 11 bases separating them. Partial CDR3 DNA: TGCACCTGCAGTGAACAGGGTAGAAATTCGCCC. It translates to CTCSEQGRNSP. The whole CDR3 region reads CTCSEQGRNSPLYF.

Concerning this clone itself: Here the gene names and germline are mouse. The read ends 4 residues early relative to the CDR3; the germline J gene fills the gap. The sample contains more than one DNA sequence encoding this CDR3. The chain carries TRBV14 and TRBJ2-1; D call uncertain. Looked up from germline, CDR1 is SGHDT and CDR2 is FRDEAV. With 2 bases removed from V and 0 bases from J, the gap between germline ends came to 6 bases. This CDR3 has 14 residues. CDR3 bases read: TGTGCCAGCAGTTTAACAAATAACTATGCT. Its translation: CASSLTNNYA. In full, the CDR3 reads CASSLTNNYAEQFF. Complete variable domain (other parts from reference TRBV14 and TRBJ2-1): EAGVTQSPRYAVLQEGQAVSFWCDPISGHDTLYWYQQPRDQGPQLLVYFRDEAVIDNSQLPSDRFSAVRPKGTNSTLKIQSAKQGDTATYLCASSLTNNYAEQFFGPGTRLTVL.

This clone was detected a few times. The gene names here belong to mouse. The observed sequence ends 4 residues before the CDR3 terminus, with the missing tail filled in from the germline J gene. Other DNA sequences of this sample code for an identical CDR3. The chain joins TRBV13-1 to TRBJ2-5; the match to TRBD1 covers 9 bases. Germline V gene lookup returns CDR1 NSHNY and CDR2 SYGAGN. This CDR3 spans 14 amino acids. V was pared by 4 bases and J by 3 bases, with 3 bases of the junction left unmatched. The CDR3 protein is CASSLDRGQDTQYF. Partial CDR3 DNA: TGTGCCAGCAGTCTCGACAGGGGGCAAGAC.

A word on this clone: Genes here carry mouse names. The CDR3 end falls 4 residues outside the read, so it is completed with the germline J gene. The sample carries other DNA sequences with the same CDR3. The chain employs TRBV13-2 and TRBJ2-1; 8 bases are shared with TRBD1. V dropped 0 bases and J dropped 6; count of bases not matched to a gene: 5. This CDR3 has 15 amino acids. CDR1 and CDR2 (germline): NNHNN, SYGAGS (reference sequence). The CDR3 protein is CASGDAGQGGAEQFF. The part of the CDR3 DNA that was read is TGTGCCAGCGGTGATGCTGGACAGGGTGGTGCT.

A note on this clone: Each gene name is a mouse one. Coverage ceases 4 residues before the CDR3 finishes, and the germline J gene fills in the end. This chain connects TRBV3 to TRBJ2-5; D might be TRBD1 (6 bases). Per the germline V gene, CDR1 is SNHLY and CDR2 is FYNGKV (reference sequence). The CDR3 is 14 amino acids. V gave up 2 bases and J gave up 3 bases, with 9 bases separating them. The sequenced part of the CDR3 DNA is TGTGCCAGCAGCTTATCAACAGGGCAAGAC. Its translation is CASSLSTGQD. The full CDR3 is CASSLSTGQDTQYF.

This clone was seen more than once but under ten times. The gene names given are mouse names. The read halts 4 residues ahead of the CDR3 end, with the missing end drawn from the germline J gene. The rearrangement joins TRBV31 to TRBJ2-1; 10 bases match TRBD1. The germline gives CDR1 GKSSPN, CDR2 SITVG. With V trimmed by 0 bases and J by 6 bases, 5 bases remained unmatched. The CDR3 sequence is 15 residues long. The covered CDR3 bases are TGTGCCTGGAGTCTCGGGACAGGGGTGCTTGCT. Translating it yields CAWSLGTGVLA. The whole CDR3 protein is CAWSLGTGVLAEQFF.

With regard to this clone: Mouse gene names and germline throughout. CDR3 sequence reads: CASSPGTGDAEQFF. Partial CDR3 DNA: TGTGCCAGCAGCCCCGGGACAGGGGATGCT. The chain couples TRBV13-1 to TRBJ2-1, with 10 bases identical to TRBD1. The observed sequence ends 4 residues before the CDR3 terminus, with the missing tail filled in from the germline J gene. Germline-derived CDR1 and CDR2 are NSHNY and SYGAGN. The V segment lost 5 bases and the J segment 5 bases; nucleotides outside the gene matches: 4. The CDR3 contains 14 residues.

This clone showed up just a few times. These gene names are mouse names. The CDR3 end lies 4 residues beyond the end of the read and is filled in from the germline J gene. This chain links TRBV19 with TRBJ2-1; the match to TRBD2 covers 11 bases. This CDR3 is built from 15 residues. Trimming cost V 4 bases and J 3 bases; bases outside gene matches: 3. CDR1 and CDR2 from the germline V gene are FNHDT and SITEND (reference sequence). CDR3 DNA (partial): TGTGCCAGCAGTCCGGACTGGGGGGTCTATGCT. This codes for CASSPDWGVYA. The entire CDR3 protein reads CASSPDWGVYAEQFF.

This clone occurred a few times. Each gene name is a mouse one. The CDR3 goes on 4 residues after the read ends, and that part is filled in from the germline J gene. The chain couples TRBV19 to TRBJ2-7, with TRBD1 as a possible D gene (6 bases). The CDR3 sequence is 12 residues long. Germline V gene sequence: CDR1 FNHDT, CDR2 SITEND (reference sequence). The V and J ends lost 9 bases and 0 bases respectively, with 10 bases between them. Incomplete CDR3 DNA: TGTGCCATCCGGGACAACTCCTAT. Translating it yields CAIRDNSY. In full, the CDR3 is CAIRDNSYEQYF.

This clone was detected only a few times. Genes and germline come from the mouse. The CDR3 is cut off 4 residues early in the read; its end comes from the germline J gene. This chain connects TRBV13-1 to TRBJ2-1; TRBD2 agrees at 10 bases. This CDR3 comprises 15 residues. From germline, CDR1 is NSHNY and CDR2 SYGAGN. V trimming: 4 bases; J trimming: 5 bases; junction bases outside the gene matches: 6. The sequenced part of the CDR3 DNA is TGTGCCAGCAGTCCCGACTGGGGGGCCAATGCT. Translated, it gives CASSPDWGANA. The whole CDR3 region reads CASSPDWGANAEQFF.

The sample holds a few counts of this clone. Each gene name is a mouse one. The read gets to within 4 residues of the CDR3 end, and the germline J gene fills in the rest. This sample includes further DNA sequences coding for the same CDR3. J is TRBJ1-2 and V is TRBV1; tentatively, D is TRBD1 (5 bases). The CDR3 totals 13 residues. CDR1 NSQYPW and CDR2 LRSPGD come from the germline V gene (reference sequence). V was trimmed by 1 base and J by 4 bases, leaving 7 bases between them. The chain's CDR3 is CTCSAGGRSDYTF. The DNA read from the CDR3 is TGCACCTGCAGTGCAGGGGGCCGCTCC. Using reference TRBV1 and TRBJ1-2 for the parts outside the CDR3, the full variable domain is VTLLEQNPRWRLVPRGQAVNLRCILKNSQYPWMSWYQQDLQKQLQWLFTLRSPGDKEVKSLPGADYLATRVTDTELRLQVANMSQGRTLYCTCSAGGRSDYTFGSGTRLLVI.

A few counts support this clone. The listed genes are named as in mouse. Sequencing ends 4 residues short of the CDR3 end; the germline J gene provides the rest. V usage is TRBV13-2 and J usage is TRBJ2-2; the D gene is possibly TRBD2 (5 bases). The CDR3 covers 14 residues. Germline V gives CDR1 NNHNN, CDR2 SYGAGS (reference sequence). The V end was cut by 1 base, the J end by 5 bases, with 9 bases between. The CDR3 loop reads CASGDLWGTGQLYF. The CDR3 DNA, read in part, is TGTGCCAGCGGTGATTTGTGGGGAACCGGG.